This TCR beta chain is drawn from a study of blood T cell repertoires in COVID-19. The CDR3 loop spans 17 amino acids. Seattle participants joined during active infection and were tracked over time. Profiling relied on immunoSEQ multiplex PCR, and the TCRdb table lists in-frame clones only, not all of them. Of fewer than 700,000 clones listed, 70% to 90% were seen once; the top ten hold under 8.5%. The origin of this receptor is a woman aged 45-60 years with COVID-19, enrolled during active disease. The chain links TRBV21-1 to TRBJ1-4; the DNA was not used to check the table's D call, TRBD1. TRBV21-1 is recorded as a pseudogene. The specimen was peripheral blood. The CDR3 spells CASSKGRTGGNNEKLFF. CDR3 DNA: TGTGCCAGCAGCAAAGGTAGGACAGGGGGCAACAATGAAAAACTGTTTTTT.